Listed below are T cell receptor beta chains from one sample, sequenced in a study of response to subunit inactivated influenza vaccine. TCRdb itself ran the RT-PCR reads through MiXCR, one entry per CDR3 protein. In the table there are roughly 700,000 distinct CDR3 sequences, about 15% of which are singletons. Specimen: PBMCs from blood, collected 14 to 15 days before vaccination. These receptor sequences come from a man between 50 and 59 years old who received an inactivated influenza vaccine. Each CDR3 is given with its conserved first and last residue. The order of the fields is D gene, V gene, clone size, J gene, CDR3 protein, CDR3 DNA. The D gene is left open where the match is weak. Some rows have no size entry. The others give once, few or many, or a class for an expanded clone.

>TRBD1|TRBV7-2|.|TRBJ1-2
CASSLRTGTGYTF
TGTGCCAGCAGCTTAAGGACAGGGACCGGCTACACCTTC
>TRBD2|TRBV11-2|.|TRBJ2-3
CASSLVGTSGGYTDTQYF
TGTGCCAGCAGCTTAGTGGGGACTAGCGGGGGCTACACAGATACGCAGTATTTT
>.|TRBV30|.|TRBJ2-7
CAWSQIAGQETYEQYF
TGTGCCTGGAGTCAAATAGCGGGACAGGAGACCTACGAGCAGTACTTC
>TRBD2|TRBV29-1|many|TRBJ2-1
CSVEVAGTFLSYNEQFF
TGCAGCGTTGAAGTAGCGGGGACTTTTCTCTCCTACAATGAGCAGTTCTTC
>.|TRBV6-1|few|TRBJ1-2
CASSELWSGYTF
TGTGCCAGCAGTGAATTGTGGTCTGGCTACACCTTC
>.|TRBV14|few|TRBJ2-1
CASSQRQLSSYNEQFF
TGTGCCAGCAGCCAAAGACAGCTAAGCTCCTACAATGAGCAGTTCTTC
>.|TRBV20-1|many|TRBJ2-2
CSASPVYTGELFF
TGCAGTGCTAGCCCTGTCTACACCGGGGAGCTGTTTTTT
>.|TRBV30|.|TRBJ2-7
CAGRSRTYEQYF
TGTGCCGGTAGGTCCAGGACCTACGAGCAGTACTTC
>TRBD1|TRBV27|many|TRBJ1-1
CASSLTGDTEAFF
TGTGCCAGCAGCCTGACAGGGGACACTGAAGCTTTCTTT
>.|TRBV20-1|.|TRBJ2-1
CSAMGTRSNNEQFF
TGCAGTGCTATGGGGACGCGATCCAACAATGAGCAGTTCTTC
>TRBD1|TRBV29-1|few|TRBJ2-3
CSVGSRQGAADTQYF
TGCAGCGTTGGGTCGAGACAGGGGGCTGCAGATACGCAGTATTTT
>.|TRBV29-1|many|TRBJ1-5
CSVAGGVSNQPQHF
TGCAGCGTTGCCGGAGGGGTTAGCAATCAGCCCCAGCATTTT
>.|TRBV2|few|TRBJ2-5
CASSEQTSQETQYF
TGTGCCAGCAGTGAGCAGACCTCTCAAGAGACCCAGTACTTC
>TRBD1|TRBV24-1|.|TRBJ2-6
CATSATGVTGANVLTF
TGTGCCACCAGTGCCACAGGGGTAACTGGGGCCAACGTCCTGACTTTC
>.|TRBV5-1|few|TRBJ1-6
CASSFTGTNNSPLHF
TGCGCCAGCAGCTTCACCGGGACAAACAATTCACCCCTCCACTTT
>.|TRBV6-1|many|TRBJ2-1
CASRAYNEQFF
TGTGCCAGCAGGGCATACAATGAGCAGTTCTTC
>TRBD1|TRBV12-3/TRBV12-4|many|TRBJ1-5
CASRGQGQGPQHF
TGTGCCAGCAGAGGACAGGGTCAAGGTCCCCAGCATTTT
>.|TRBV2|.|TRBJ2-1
CASSDRVWRNNEQFF
TGTGCCAGCAGTGATCGGGTCTGGCGCAACAATGAGCAGTTCTTC
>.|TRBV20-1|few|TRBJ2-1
CSARDIRTDFNEQFF
TGCAGTGCTAGAGACATTCGGACTGACTTCAATGAGCAGTTCTTC
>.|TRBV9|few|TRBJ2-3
CASSVAVGGTDTQYF
TGTGCCAGCAGCGTAGCGGTAGGGGGCACAGATACGCAGTATTTT
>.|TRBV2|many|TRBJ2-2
CASSDLATNTGELFF
TGTGCCAGCAGTGATCTAGCTACGAACACCGGGGAGCTGTTTTTT
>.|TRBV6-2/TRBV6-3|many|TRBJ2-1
CASSYTLGRTGYNEQFF
TGTGCCAGCAGTTACACATTAGGGAGGACTGGTTACAATGAGCAGTTCTTC
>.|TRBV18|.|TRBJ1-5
CASSLMSVESDLPQHF
TGTGCCAGCTCCCTAATGTCCGTGGAAAGTGATCTGCCCCAGCATTTT
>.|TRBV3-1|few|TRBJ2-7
CASSTGPYEQYF
TGTGCCAGCAGCACAGGTCCCTACGAGCAGTACTTC
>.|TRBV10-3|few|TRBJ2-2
CAIQIAEGTGELFF
TGTGCCATACAAATAGCGGAAGGGACCGGGGAGCTGTTTTTT
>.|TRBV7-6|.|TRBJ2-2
CASSLDSGWGTGELFF
TGTGCCAGCAGCTTAGATTCAGGGTGGGGCACCGGGGAGCTGTTTTTT
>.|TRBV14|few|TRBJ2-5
CASSYLGGEETQYF
TGTGCCAGCAGCTACCTAGGAGGAGAAGAGACCCAGTACTTC
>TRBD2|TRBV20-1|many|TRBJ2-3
CSARGGLAGRNTDTQYF
TGCAGTGCTAGAGGTGGACTAGCGGGTCGTAACACAGATACGCAGTATTTT
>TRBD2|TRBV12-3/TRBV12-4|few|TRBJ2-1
CASSLWRGNYNEQFF
TGTGCCAGCAGTTTATGGCGGGGGAACTACAATGAGCAGTTCTTC
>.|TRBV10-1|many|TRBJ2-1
CASSETVYNEQFF
TGCGCCAGCAGTGAGACAGTGTACAATGAGCAGTTCTTC
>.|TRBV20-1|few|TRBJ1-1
CSARVIGGTEAFF
TGCAGTGCTAGAGTAATAGGGGGCACTGAAGCTTTCTTT
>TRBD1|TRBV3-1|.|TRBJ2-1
CASSQDTDHRGYYNEQFF
TGTGCCAGCAGCCAAGATACAGATCACAGGGGGTACTACAATGAGCAGTTCTTC
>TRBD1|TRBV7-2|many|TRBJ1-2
CASSPTGTVLYGYTF
TGTGCCAGCAGCCCTACAGGGACAGTCCTCTATGGCTACACCTTC
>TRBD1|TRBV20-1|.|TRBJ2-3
CSARSFPGTGGTIEDTQYF
TGCAGTGCTAGGTCCTTCCCCGGGACAGGGGGCACTATAGAAGATACGCAGTATTTT
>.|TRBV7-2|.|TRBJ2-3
CASSLVSEKDTQYF
TGTGCCAGCAGCTTAGTTAGCGAGAAAGATACGCAGTATTTT
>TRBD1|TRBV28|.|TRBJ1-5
CASSPRDSQHPPQHF
TGTGCCAGCAGTCCCCGGGACAGCCAGCATCCGCCCCAGCATTTT
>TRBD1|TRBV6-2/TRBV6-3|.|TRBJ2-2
CASGKQGVAGELFF
TGTGCCAGCGGTAAACAGGGGGTAGCCGGGGAGCTGTTTTTT
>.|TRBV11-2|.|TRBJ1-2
CASSLDPAGNYGYTF
TGTGCCAGCAGCTTAGATCCGGCAGGGAACTATGGCTACACCTTC
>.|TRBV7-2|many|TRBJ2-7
CASSLSGGGLYEQYF
TGTGCCAGCAGCTTATCCGGAGGAGGGCTGTACGAGCAGTACTTC
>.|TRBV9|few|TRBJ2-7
CASSEGQGTYEQYF
TGTGCCAGCAGCGAGGGCCAAGGGACCTACGAGCAGTACTTC
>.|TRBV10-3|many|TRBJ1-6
CAISETNTRAINSPLHF
TGTGCCATCAGTGAGACCAACACCCGGGCTATTAATTCACCCCTCCACTTT
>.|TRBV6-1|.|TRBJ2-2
CASSEVIGGELFF
TGTGCCAGCAGTGAAGTAATCGGGGGGGAGCTGTTTTTT
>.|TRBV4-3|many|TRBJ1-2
CASSQVKRSYGYTF
TGCGCCAGCAGCCAAGTCAAGAGATCCTATGGCTACACCTTC
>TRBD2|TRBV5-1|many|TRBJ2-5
CASSLAGTSAETQYF
TGCGCCAGCAGCTTGGCCGGGACTAGCGCAGAGACCCAGTACTTC
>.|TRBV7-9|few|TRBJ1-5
CASSLGPAPQPQHF
TGTGCCAGCAGCTTAGGGCCAGCACCACAGCCCCAGCATTTT
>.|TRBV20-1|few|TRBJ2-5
CSAPERGETQYF
TGCAGTGCTCCGGAGCGAGGAGAGACCCAGTACTTC
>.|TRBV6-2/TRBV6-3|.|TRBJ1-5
CASGTLGGDQPQHF
TGTGCCAGTGGAACTTTAGGGGGGGATCAGCCCCAGCATTTT
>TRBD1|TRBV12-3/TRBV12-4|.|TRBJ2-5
CASSLPGQHETQYF
TGTGCCAGCAGTTTGCCGGGACAGCACGAGACCCAGTACTTC
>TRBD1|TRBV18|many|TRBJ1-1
CASSPGTGANTEAFF
TGTGCCAGCTCACCAGGGACAGGGGCTAACACTGAAGCTTTCTTT
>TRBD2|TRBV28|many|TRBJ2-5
CASSTHFSGGAGETQYF
TGTGCCAGCAGTACCCACTTTAGCGGGGGGGCCGGGGAGACCCAGTACTTC
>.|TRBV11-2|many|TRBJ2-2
CASSDPTADTGELFF
TGTGCCAGCAGCGACCCGACAGCGGACACCGGGGAGCTGTTTTTT
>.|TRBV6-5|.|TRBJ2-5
CASSYKGETQYF
TGTGCCAGCAGTTACAAGGGAGAGACCCAGTACTTC
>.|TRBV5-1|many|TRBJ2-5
CASSPQRLQETQYF
TGCGCCAGCAGCCCTCAACGGCTCCAAGAGACCCAGTACTTC
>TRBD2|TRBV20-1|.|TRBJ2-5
CSEVRGAQETQYF
TGCAGTGAGGTGCGGGGGGCACAAGAGACCCAGTACTTC